The sequence of this T cell receptor (beta chain) was determined in a study of blood T cell repertoires in COVID-19. Study context: The United States, Italy and Spain supplied acute and convalescent COVID-19 samples. In each case, the material was cDNA or gDNA derived from T cells, B-cell-depleted T cells, or PBMCs.

Original methodology: Amplification of reference gene primers provided the estimated nucleated cell counts. The table came from immunoSEQ multiplex PCR; TCRdb's copy has only in-frame clones and leaves some out. That table furnishes V, J and clone size, whereas the DNA furnished D and trimming. The data contain around 620,000 clones, 70% to 90% of them singletons. This clone was detected only once. The CDR3 is made up of 16 amino acids. With 0 bases removed from V and 2 bases from J, the gap between germline ends came to 14 bases. Germline loops: CDR1 SGHRS, CDR2 YFSETQ. The sample was peripheral blood. The chain joins TRBV5-1 to TRBJ1-1; D is unresolved. This receptor was taken from a woman aged 18-35 years with acute or convalescent COVID-19. CDR3 protein: CASSLDVRVTNTEAFF. CDR3 in DNA: TGCGCCAGCAGCTTGGACGTACGAGTTACCAACACTGAAGCTTTCTTT.